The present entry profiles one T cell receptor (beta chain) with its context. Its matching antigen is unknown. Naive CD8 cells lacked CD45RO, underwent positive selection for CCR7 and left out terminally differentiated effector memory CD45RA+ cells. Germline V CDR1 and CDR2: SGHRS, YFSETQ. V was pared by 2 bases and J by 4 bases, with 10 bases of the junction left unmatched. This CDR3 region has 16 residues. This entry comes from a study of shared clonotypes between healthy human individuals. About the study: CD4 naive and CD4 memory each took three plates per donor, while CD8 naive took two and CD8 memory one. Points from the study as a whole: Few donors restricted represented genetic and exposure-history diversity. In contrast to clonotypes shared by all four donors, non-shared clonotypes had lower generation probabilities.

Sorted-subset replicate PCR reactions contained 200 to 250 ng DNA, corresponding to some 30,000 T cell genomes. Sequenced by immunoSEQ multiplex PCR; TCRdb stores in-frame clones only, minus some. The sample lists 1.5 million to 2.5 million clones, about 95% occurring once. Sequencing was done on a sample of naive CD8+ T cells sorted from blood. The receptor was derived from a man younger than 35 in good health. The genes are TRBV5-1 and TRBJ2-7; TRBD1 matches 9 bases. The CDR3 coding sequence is TGCGCCAGCAGCTTAGGGCCCGGGACAGGGAGGTACGAGCAGTACTTC. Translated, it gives CASSLGPGTGRYEQYF.